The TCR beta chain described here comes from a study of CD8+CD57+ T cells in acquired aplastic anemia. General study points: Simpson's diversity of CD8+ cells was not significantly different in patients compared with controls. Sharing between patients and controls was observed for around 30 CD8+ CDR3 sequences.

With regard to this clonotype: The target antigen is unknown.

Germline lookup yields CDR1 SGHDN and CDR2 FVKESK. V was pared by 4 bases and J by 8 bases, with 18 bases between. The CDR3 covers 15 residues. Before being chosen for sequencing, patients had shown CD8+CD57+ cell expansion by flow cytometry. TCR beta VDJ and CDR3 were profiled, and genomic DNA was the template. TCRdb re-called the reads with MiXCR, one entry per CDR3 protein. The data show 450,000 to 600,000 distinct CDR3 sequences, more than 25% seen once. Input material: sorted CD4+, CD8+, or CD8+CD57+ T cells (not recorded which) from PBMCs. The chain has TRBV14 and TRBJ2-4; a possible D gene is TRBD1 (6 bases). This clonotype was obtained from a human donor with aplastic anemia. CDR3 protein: CASSPLGGGEDIQYF. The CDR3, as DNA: TGTGCCAGCAGCCCCCTTGGTGGGGGCGAGGACATTCAGTACTTC.